Listed below are T cell receptor beta chains from one sample, sequenced in a study of human T cells and chemical hapten exposure. Each CDR3 protein gets one entry after TCRdb re-called the 5' RACE reads with MiXCR. The repertoire holds approximately 81,000 distinct CDR3 sequences, with less than 9.5% as singletons. The receptors were gathered from a male donor in good health. CDR3s include the opening cysteine and the closing phenylalanine or tryptophan. The D gene is left open where the match is weak. Clone size is not always given. Where it is, it says once, few, many or a class for expanded clones.

d_call	clone_size	j_call	v_call	cdr3_nt	cdr3_aa
TRBD1	many	TRBJ1-2	TRBV18	TGTGCCAGCTCACCACCCGGGACAGATATTTATGGCTACACCTTC	CASSPPGTDIYGYTF
.	many	TRBJ1-1	TRBV12-3/TRBV12-4	TGTGCCAGCAGTTTAGAGGGGTGGGACACTGAAGCTTTCTTT	CASSLEGWDTEAFF
TRBD1	few	TRBJ2-3	TRBV6-5	TGTGCCAGCAGTTACCCAGGGACAGGGGGCAACACAGATACGCAGTATTTT	CASSYPGTGGNTDTQYF
TRBD1	few	TRBJ1-5	TRBV7-2	TGTGCCAGCAGCTTAGAAGGGACAGGATATCAGCCCCAGCATTTT	CASSLEGTGYQPQHF
TRBD2	many	TRBJ2-1	TRBV6-5	TGTGCCAGCAGGTATACTAGCGGGACTAATGAGCAGTTCTTC	CASRYTSGTNEQFF
.	many	TRBJ2-1	TRBV5-1	TGCGCCAGCAGCTTGGGGCAGGGACGAGGACTGCCCAATGAGCAGTTCTTC	CASSLGQGRGLPNEQFF
TRBD2	many	TRBJ2-7	TRBV18	TGTGCCAGCTCACCCCCGACTAGCGGTGAGCAGTACTTC	CASSPPTSGEQYF
TRBD1	.	TRBJ2-3	TRBV7-2	TGTGCCAGCAGCCCGCCGGGACAGGGAGCAGATACGCAGTATTTT	CASSPPGQGADTQYF
.	many	TRBJ1-5	TRBV3-1	TGTGCCAGCAGCCAAGATCGGCAGGGTGGTAATCAGCCCCAGCATTTT	CASSQDRQGGNQPQHF
.	many	TRBJ2-1	TRBV6-4	TGTGCCAGCAGTGACGGGGAGGATGGTGAGCAGTTCTTC	CASSDGEDGEQFF
.	.	TRBJ2-2	TRBV12-3/TRBV12-4	TGTGCCAGCAGCCCGGAACAGGGCTACACCGGGGAGCTGTTTTTT	CASSPEQGYTGELFF
.	many	TRBJ2-1	TRBV12-3/TRBV12-4	TGTGCCAGCAGTTTACGGGACTTTGGGTACAATGAGCAGTTCTTC	CASSLRDFGYNEQFF
.	.	TRBJ2-1	TRBV29-1	TGCAGCGTTGGGGACCCACCGCCGAATGAGCAGTTCTTC	CSVGDPPPNEQFF
TRBD2	.	TRBJ2-7	TRBV7-9	TGTGCCAGCAGCCTCGGGACTAGCGGGAGCGTCCTCCTAATAGAGCAGTACTTC	CASSLGTSGSVLLIEQYF
.	many	TRBJ2-7	TRBV6-5	TGTGCCAGCAGTTTAAGGGGGACACTTTACGAGCAGTACTTC	CASSLRGTLYEQYF
.	few	TRBJ1-1	TRBV20-1	TGCAGTGCTAGAGATGGGAGCTTGAACACTGAAGCTTTCTTT	CSARDGSLNTEAFF
.	many	TRBJ2-7	TRBV3-1	TGTGCCAGCAGCCAAGGGGATTGGGAGCAGTACTTC	CASSQGDWEQYF
.	.	TRBJ2-7	TRBV6-1	TGTGCCAGCAGTGAAGACAGGGGAGGCGAGCAGTACTTC	CASSEDRGGEQYF
TRBD2	many	TRBJ2-1	TRBV7-3	TGTGCCAGCAGCTTAAGTTCAAGCGGGGGGGTTTTCTACAATGAGCAGTTCTTC	CASSLSSSGGVFYNEQFF
TRBD2	many	TRBJ2-2	TRBV29-1	TGCAGCGTTGATGCGGGAGAAAACACCGGGGAGCTGTTTTTT	CSVDAGENTGELFF
.	many	TRBJ2-1	TRBV27	TGTGCCAGCTCTGGACACCAGAGCGATGAGCAGTTCTTC	CASSGHQSDEQFF
.	many	TRBJ2-3	TRBV6-1	TGTGCCAGCAGTGAACGCAGTTCTAGCACAGATACGCAGTATTTT	CASSERSSSTDTQYF
TRBD2	.	TRBJ2-3	TRBV7-2	TGTGCCAGCAGCTTGAGCGGGAGGGTGCAAGATACGCAGTATTTT	CASSLSGRVQDTQYF
.	.	TRBJ2-3	TRBV7-6	TGTGCCAGCAGTCCACAGCCAGTAAACACAGATACGCAGTATTTT	CASSPQPVNTDTQYF
TRBD2	many	TRBJ2-7	TRBV7-2	TGTGCCAGCAGCTTCGAGCTGGGCGGGGGGGGAGACGGCGAGCAGTACTTC	CASSFELGGGGDGEQYF
.	.	TRBJ2-7	TRBV30	TGTGCCTGGAGTGTTCGCAGGGATGGCGAGCAGTACTTC	CAWSVRRDGEQYF
.	many	TRBJ2-5	TRBV6-6	TGTGCCAGCAGTTACCAGGAGACCCAGTACTTC	CASSYQETQYF
.	many	TRBJ2-3	TRBV6-5	TGTGCCAGCAGGACCGGACGGGGCTCTAGCACAGATACGCAGTATTTT	CASRTGRGSSTDTQYF
.	many	TRBJ2-3	TRBV2	TGTGCCAGCAGTGAAGTCTCTACGCAGTATTTT	CASSEVSTQYF
TRBD2	.	TRBJ2-5	TRBV10-3	TGTGCCATCAGACAGGGTCTCCTAGCGGGAGGAATGGAGACCCAGTACTTC	CAIRQGLLAGGMETQYF
.	.	TRBJ1-1	TRBV7-3	TGTGCCAGCAGCTTAACCGGTAACTTGAGGAACACTGAAGCTTTCTTT	CASSLTGNLRNTEAFF
.	few	TRBJ2-7	TRBV6-2/TRBV6-3	TGTGCCAGCACCAATATTTCACAGGTCTTCTACGAGCAGTACTTC	CASTNISQVFYEQYF
.	many	TRBJ2-6	TRBV6-6	TGTGCCAGCAGTAACCAGGACCCTGGGGCCAACGTCCTGACTTTC	CASSNQDPGANVLTF
.	many	TRBJ2-1	TRBV12-3/TRBV12-4	TGTGCCAGCAGTCCCCCGGGTGGAAATGAGCAGTTCTTC	CASSPPGGNEQFF
TRBD1	.	TRBJ2-3	TRBV9	TGTGCCAGCAGCGTAGAGGCAGGGGGCTTCACAGATACGCAGTATTTT	CASSVEAGGFTDTQYF
.	few	TRBJ2-1	TRBV7-2	TGTGCCAGCAGCTTAGCTAGCAATGAGCAGTTCTTC	CASSLASNEQFF
TRBD2	.	TRBJ2-7	TRBV14	TGTGCCAGCAGCCCAAGGTCGGGACTAGCGGTCTCCTACGAGCAGTACTTC	CASSPRSGLAVSYEQYF
TRBD1	few	TRBJ1-2	TRBV12-3/TRBV12-4	TGTGCCAGCAGACCCTCGGCAGGGGGATACTATGGCTACACCTTC	CASRPSAGGYYGYTF
TRBD2	.	TRBJ2-3	TRBV10-3	TGTGCCATCGGGGGGAGCGGGGGGATCGCAGATACGCAGTATTTT	CAIGGSGGIADTQYF
TRBD1	few	TRBJ1-1	TRBV18	TGTGCCAGCTCACCACTGGGGACAGGGGTTATGAACACTGAAGCTTTCTTT	CASSPLGTGVMNTEAFF
.	.	TRBJ1-1	TRBV6-1	TGTGCCAGCAGTCATCCTCAAGGGAACACTGAAGCTTTCTTT	CASSHPQGNTEAFF
.	.	TRBJ2-7	TRBV15	TGTGCCACCAGCAGAGACGGGGGAGGCTACGAGCAGTACTTC	CATSRDGGGYEQYF
.	.	TRBJ2-7	TRBV5-4	TGTGCCAGCAGCCCCCGGGACCGCACCTACGAGCAGTACTTC	CASSPRDRTYEQYF
.	.	TRBJ1-5	TRBV12-3/TRBV12-4	TGTGCCAGCAGCCCATTTGGTAGCAATCAGCCCCAGCATTTT	CASSPFGSNQPQHF
TRBD1	few	TRBJ2-7	TRBV20-1	TGCAGCTCCCCGGGACAGGGGGCCTACGAGCAGTACTTC	CSSPGQGAYEQYF
TRBD1	few	TRBJ1-6	TRBV2	TGTGCCAGCAGTCGGGACAGGGGGCGATCACCCCTCCACTTT	CASSRDRGRSPLHF
.	few	TRBJ2-3	TRBV7-2	TGTGCCAGCAGCGCGACCCCTTTGATAGATACGCAGTATTTT	CASSATPLIDTQYF
TRBD1	many	TRBJ2-7	TRBV27	TGTGCCAGCAGTTTTAGGACAGGGAGCTCCTACGAGCAGTACTTC	CASSFRTGSSYEQYF
.	.	TRBJ2-1	TRBV7-8	TGTGCCAGCAGCATAGGCCCGGGACTCCTAAGAGAGCAGTTCTTC	CASSIGPGLLREQFF
.	many	TRBJ2-1	TRBV20-1	TGCAGTGCTAGAGATCAGGCTGTCTACAATGAGCAGTTCTTC	CSARDQAVYNEQFF
.	.	TRBJ1-1	TRBV29-1	TGCAGCGTTGAAGATGGCGCAGGGATCAACACTGAAGCTTTCTTT	CSVEDGAGINTEAFF
.	.	TRBJ2-1	TRBV5-5	TGTGCCAGCAGCTTGGCCGCGGCATCACCTCTTAATGAGCAGTTCTTC	CASSLAAASPLNEQFF
TRBD2	.	TRBJ2-7	TRBV11-2	TGTGCCAGCAGCCCCCTTGATAGCGGGGGACGATACGAGCAGTACTTC	CASSPLDSGGRYEQYF